This entry describes one T cell receptor (beta chain). Only in-frame clones appear in the TCRdb table, and some are missing; sequencing was by immunoSEQ multiplex PCR. Here the sample spans 250,000 or so clones, about 86% being singletons. The entry originates in a study of blood T cell repertoires in COVID-19. V lost 2 bases, J lost 3 bases, and 10 bases stayed unmatched. The germline gives CDR1 MNHEY, CDR2 SVGEGT. This CDR3 is built from 17 residues. The chain is built from TRBV6-2 or TRBV6-3 and TRBJ2-7; 10 bases match TRBD1. The source of this sequence is a man between 50 and 59 years old who had recovered from COVID-19. The sample taken for sequencing was PBMCs or T cells enriched from blood (not recorded which). CDR3 sequence reads: CASSYRIPRTGGYEQYF. The CDR3 DNA sequence: TGTGCCAGCAGTTACCGGATTCCGCGGACAGGGGGCTACGAGCAGTACTTC.